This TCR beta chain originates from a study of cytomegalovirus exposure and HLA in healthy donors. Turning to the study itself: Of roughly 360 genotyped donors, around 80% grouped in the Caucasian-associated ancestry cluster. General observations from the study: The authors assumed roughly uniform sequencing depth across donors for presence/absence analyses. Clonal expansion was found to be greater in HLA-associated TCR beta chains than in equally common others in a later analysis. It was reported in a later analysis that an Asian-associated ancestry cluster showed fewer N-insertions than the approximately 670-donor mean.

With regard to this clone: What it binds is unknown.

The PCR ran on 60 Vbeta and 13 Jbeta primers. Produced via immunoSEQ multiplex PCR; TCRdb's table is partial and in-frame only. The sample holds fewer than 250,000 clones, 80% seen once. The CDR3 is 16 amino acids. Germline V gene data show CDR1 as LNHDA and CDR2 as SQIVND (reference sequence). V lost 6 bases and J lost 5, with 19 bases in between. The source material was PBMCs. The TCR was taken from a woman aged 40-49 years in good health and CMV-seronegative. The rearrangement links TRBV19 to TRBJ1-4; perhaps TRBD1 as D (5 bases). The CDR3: CASRNRPGARNEKLFF. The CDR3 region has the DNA TGTGCCAGTAGAAACAGACCTGGGGCTCGAAATGAAAAACTGTTTTTT.